This TCR beta chain was sequenced in a study of T cell repertoires in cytomegalovirus infection. Study overall: Through public TCR beta signatures, both CMV infection and matching HLA type were indicated. Study-wide points: Carriage of CMV together with the relevant HLA was identifiable through cumulative public TCR beta family frequency.

V lost 6 bases and J lost 3, with 11 bases in between. This CDR3 is built from 14 residues. Germline V gives CDR1 MDHEN, CDR2 SYDVKM. One entry per CDR3 protein, called by TCRdb with MiXCR from the reads. This sample yields 350,000 to 500,000 distinct CDR3 sequences, of which approximately 31% are seen a single time; 12% to 15% belongs to the top ten. On this clonotype: What it binds is unknown.

This chain joins TRBV28 and TRBJ1-4; maybe TRBD1 (6 bases). Sequencing input: PBMCs. The clonotype was recovered from a human donor in good health (CMV status not recorded). Some clones in this sample may be carry-over from other donors' samples. In DNA form, the CDR3 reads TGTGCCAGCAGCCACGGGGGCGCTAATGAAAAACTGTTTTTT. Protein product: CASSHGGANEKLFF.